Each of the 24 T cell receptor beta chains below was sequenced from the same sample in a study of cytomegalovirus exposure and HLA in healthy donors. 60 Vbeta and 13 Jbeta primers were used in PCR. The method was immunoSEQ multiplex PCR; TCRdb's version includes in-frame clones alone and lacks a portion of them. This sample's table has about 200,000 clones. The sample comprised PBMCs. All receptors derive from a girl aged 2-10 years in good health and CMV-seropositive.

The rearrangement joins TRBV27 to TRBJ2-1; D possibly corresponds to TRBD2 (6 bases). V lost 0 bases and J 0 bases, leaving 12 bases between the germline ends. This CDR3 comprises 17 residues. Germline assignment: CDR1 MNHEY and CDR2 SMNVEV (reference sequence). As DNA, the CDR3 is TGTGCCAGCAGTTTATCGGACGGGAGACCCTCCTACAATGAGCAGTTCTTC. This encodes CASSLSDGRPSYNEQFF.

The rearrangement uses TRBV7-9 and TRBJ1-2; D gene ambiguous. Germline CDR1 SEHNR, CDR2 FQNEAQ (reference sequence). The CDR3 extends over 12 amino acids. V dropped 5 bases and J dropped 5 bases, with 9 bases sitting between them. DNA for the CDR3: TGTGCCAGCAGCCCCTACTCGTATGGCTACACCTTC. The encoded protein is CASSPYSYGYTF.

This sequence joins TRBV6-1 and TRBJ2-2, with 14 nucleotides matching TRBD2. J gave up 5 bases and V 3 bases, and 5 bases lay outside the gene matches. This CDR3 spans 17 amino acids. Germline V gene data show CDR1 as MNHNS and CDR2 as SASEGT. DNA of the CDR3: TGTGCCAGCAGTGATAGGACTAGCGGGAGGCTTACCGGGGAGCTGTTTTTT. As protein: CASSDRTSGRLTGELFF.

The V call is TRBV5-1, the J call TRBJ1-1, with D possibly TRBD1 on 5 matching bases. There are 14 residues in the CDR3. Germline CDR1 SGHRS, CDR2 YFSETQ. V was cut by 0 bases and J by 2 bases, with 8 bases left in between. For the CDR3, the DNA is TGCGCCAGCAGCTTGGACGGACAAAACACTGAAGCTTTCTTT. Amino acid sequence: CASSLDGQNTEAFF.

The V and J genes are TRBV28 and TRBJ1-1, with 8 bases fitting TRBD1. This CDR3 spans 17 amino acids. Trimming took 5 bases from V and 8 from J; bases not matched to a gene: 19. Germline CDR1 is MDHEN and CDR2 is SYDVKM. The CDR3 nucleotides read TGTGCCAGCAGTCACGAACCTCGGACAGGGACAATAAGGGAAGCTTTCTTT. As protein: CASSHEPRTGTIREAFF.

The chain recombines TRBV7-3 with TRBJ2-7; D gene uncertain. The CDR3 runs 13 residues. V was trimmed by 2 bases and J by 4 bases, leaving 9 bases between them. CDR1 is SGHTA and CDR2 is FQGTGA in the germline V gene. The CDR3 nucleotides are TGTGCCAGCAGCTTAGCCCGGTCTTACGAGCAGTACTTC. It codes for CASSLARSYEQYF.

This chain links TRBV25-1 with TRBJ2-1, with 7 bases aligning to TRBD1. The junction had 7 bases not matched to a gene; V was cut back by 8 bases and J by 6 bases. Looked up from germline, CDR1 is MGHDK and CDR2 is SYGVNS. The CDR3 spans 13 residues. The CDR3 loop is CASGTEYPNEQFF. For the CDR3, the DNA is TGTGCCAGCGGGACAGAGTACCCCAATGAGCAGTTCTTC.

The gene calls are TRBV28 and TRBJ1-2; TRBD1 might be the D (5 bases). Trimming took 3 bases from V and 8 from J, leaving 16 bases between them. The CDR3 covers 14 residues. Per the germline V gene, CDR1 is MDHEN and CDR2 is SYDVKM. This chain's CDR3 is CASSLVTALGGYTF. The DNA for the CDR3 is TGTGCCAGCAGTTTGGTGACAGCCTTGGGCGGCTACACCTTC.

J is TRBJ2-5 and V is TRBV19, with TRBD2 matching 9 bases. CDR1 LNHDA and CDR2 SQIVND come from the germline V gene (reference sequence). The CDR3 consists of 15 residues. V dropped 2 bases and J dropped 4; count of bases not matched to a gene: 5. CDR3 region: CASSIYSGRTETQYF. CDR3 bases: TGTGCCAGTAGTATATATAGCGGGAGAACAGAGACCCAGTACTTC.

The gene calls are TRBV13 and TRBJ2-1; possibly TRBD1 for D (6 bases). This CDR3 has 16 residues. Germline CDR1 is PRHDT and CDR2 is FYEKMQ (reference sequence). The V and J ends lost 4 bases and 9 bases respectively, with 22 bases between them. Written as DNA, the CDR3 is TGTGCCAGCAGCTCCTTAGGGGGAGCTGCTTTGGGTGAGCAGTTCTTC. Translation gives CASSSLGGAALGEQFF.

V is TRBV5-6 and J is TRBJ2-7; the D gene is possibly TRBD2 (5 bases). Trimming removed 7 bases at V and 0 bases at J, with 8 bases between. The germline CDR1 and CDR2 sequences are SGHDT and YYEEEE. The CDR3 is made up of 12 amino acids. Here the CDR3 reads CASAGTSYEQYF. CDR3 in DNA: TGTGCCAGCGCGGGCACCTCCTACGAGCAGTACTTC.

The V call is TRBV5-1, the J call TRBJ1-1; 10 bases are a match to TRBD1. Germline V CDR1 and CDR2: SGHRS, YFSETQ. The V gene end was trimmed by 6 bases and the J gene end by 1 base; junction bases not matched to a gene: 9. This CDR3 region has 16 residues. The CDR3 DNA reads TGCGCCAGCAAGCAGGGACAGGGGTTGGGGAACACTGAAGCTTTCTTT. Protein sequence: CASKQGQGLGNTEAFF.

This chain uses TRBV28 with TRBJ1-1; TRBD1 agrees at 7 bases. Germline assignment: CDR1 MDHEN and CDR2 SYDVKM. Trimming cost V 6 bases and J 0 bases; bases outside gene matches: 4. The CDR3 consists of 14 residues. The CDR3 nucleotides read TGTGCCAGCAGGCAGACAGGGATGAACACTGAAGCTTTCTTT. This sequence encodes CASRQTGMNTEAFF. Complete variable domain (other parts from reference TRBV28 and TRBJ1-1): DVKVTQSSRYLVKRTGEKVFLECVQDMDHENMFWYRQDPGLGLRLIYFSYDVKMKEKGDIPEGYSVSREKKERFSLILESASTNQTSMYLCASRQTGMNTEAFFGQGTRLTVV.

The rearrangement uses TRBV6-1 and TRBJ1-5; D is undetermined. This CDR3 comprises 12 residues. The ends were cut back, 4 bases at V and 5 bases at J, with 6 bases in the middle. Germline V gene sequence: CDR1 MNHNS, CDR2 SASEGT. The CDR3 region is CASSAEDQPQHF. The CDR3 coding sequence is TGTGCCAGCAGTGCGGAGGATCAGCCCCAGCATTTT.

The genes are TRBV5-1 and TRBJ1-2, with 12 bases lining up with TRBD1. This CDR3 has 13 amino acids. V was clipped by 3 bases and J by 12 bases; unmatched bases: 6. Germline CDR1 and CDR2: SGHRS and YFSETQ. CDR3 sequence reads: CASSWGTGGEHTF. The DNA for the CDR3 is TGCGCCAGCAGCTGGGGGACAGGGGGCGAGCACACCTTC.

The V and J genes are TRBV7-8 and TRBJ1-2; no definite D call. This CDR3 contains 15 residues. Germline V gene sequence: CDR1 SGHVS, CDR2 FQNEAQ. Trimming left V 5 bases short and J 4 bases short, with 17 bases between. DNA of the CDR3: TGTGCCAGCAGCCTCCACCCCGGGGTAGCCTATGGCTACACCTTC. Its protein product is CASSLHPGVAYGYTF.

The CDR3 sequence is CASSLGSRPDNEQFF. CDR3 bases: TGTGCCAGCAGCTTAGGATCGAGGCCAGACAATGAGCAGTTCTTC. The chain uses TRBV5-4 and TRBJ2-1; D ambiguous. V gave up 2 bases and J gave up 5 bases, with 14 bases separating them. CDR1 is SGHNT and CDR2 is YYREEE in the germline V gene (reference sequence). The CDR3 runs 15 residues.

The chain has TRBV9 and TRBJ2-2; D is ambiguous. Germline V gene lookup returns CDR1 SGDLS and CDR2 YYNGEE. The V end lost 0 bases, the J end lost 6 bases, and 9 bases lay between the germline ends. This CDR3 has 14 amino acids. CDR3 amino acids: CASSVDLRAGELFF. The CDR3 nucleotides are TGTGCCAGCAGCGTAGACCTGAGAGCCGGGGAGCTGTTTTTT.

The chain combines TRBV10-3 with TRBJ2-3, with 9 nucleotides matching TRBD2. In germline, CDR1 is ENHRY, CDR2 SYGVKD. J lost 2 bases, V lost 9 bases, and 15 bases had no gene match. This CDR3 has 17 amino acids. The CDR3 protein is CAIGILREREATDTQYF. The CDR3 DNA is TGTGCCATAGGGATTTTGCGTGAGCGGGAGGCCACAGATACGCAGTATTTT.

The chain joins TRBV18 to TRBJ2-2; D possibly corresponds to TRBD2 (6 bases). This CDR3 is 15 amino acids long. Trimming shortened V by 1 base and J by 5 bases, and 11 bases separated the two germline ends. Germline V gene data show CDR1 as KGHSH and CDR2 as LQKENI. CDR3 coding DNA: TGTGCCAGCTCACCACAAGAAGGAGGGACCGGGGAGCTGTTTTTT. This sequence encodes CASSPQEGGTGELFF.

The chain couples TRBV28 to TRBJ1-1, with D unclear. Germline assignment: CDR1 MDHEN and CDR2 SYDVKM. The CDR3 contains 13 residues. Deletions cut 7 bases from V and 5 bases from J, with 14 bases between. Here the CDR3 reads CASTGDFRTEAFF. The CDR3, as DNA: TGTGCCAGCACGGGAGACTTTAGGACTGAAGCTTTCTTT. The full variable domain, its missing parts supplied by reference TRBV28 and TRBJ1-1, is DVKVTQSSRYLVKRTGEKVFLECVQDMDHENMFWYRQDPGLGLRLIYFSYDVKMKEKGDIPEGYSVSREKKERFSLILESASTNQTSMYLCASTGDFRTEAFFGQGTRLTVV.

This chain uses TRBV27 with TRBJ2-3; perhaps TRBD2 as D (5 bases). CDR3 length equals 12 residues. Germline V gene sequence: CDR1 MNHEY, CDR2 SMNVEV (reference sequence). V lost 7 bases to trimming and J lost 7 bases, with 12 bases between them. The DNA for the CDR3 is TGTGCCAGCAACGGAGGTTTGAATACGCAGTATTTT. Its protein is CASNGGLNTQYF.

The chain recombines TRBV10-2 with TRBJ2-2; D remains unclear. The germline gives CDR1 WSHSY, CDR2 SAAADI. The germline V and J ends were trimmed by 7 bases and 1 base, with 10 bases remaining between them. The CDR3 loop spans 14 amino acids. CDR3 DNA sequence: TGCGCCAGCACCCTGTCCTTGAACACCGGGGAGCTGTTTTTT. It encodes CASTLSLNTGELFF.

The chain combines TRBV10-2 with TRBJ2-1, with D unresolved. From germline, CDR1 is WSHSY and CDR2 SAAADI. The CDR3 has 13 residues. Trimming removed 3 bases at V and 16 bases at J, with 19 bases between. The DNA for the CDR3 is TGCGCCAGCAGTGACACTGGTAGCATTCAACAATTCTTC. Translation: CASSDTGSIQQFF.